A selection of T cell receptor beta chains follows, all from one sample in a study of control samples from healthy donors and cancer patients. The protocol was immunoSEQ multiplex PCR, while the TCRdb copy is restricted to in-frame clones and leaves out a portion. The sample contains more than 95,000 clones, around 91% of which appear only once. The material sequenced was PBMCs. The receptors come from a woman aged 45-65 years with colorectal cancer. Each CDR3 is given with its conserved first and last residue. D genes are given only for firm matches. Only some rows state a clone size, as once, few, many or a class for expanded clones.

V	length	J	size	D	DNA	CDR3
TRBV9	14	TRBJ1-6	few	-	TGTGCCAGCAGCGAGAACCCGCTAAATTCACCCCTCCACTTT	CASSENPLNSPLHF
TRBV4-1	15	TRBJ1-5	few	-	TGCGCCAGCAGCCAAGATCGGTCAGACGGTCAGCCCCAGCATTTT	CASSQDRSDGQPQHF
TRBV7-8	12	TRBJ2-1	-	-	TGTGCCAGCAGCCCAACACGGAATGAGCAGTTCTTC	CASSPTRNEQFF
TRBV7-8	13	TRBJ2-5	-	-	TGTGCCAGCAGCTATCAGTCGTCGGAGACCCAGTACTTC	CASSYQSSETQYF
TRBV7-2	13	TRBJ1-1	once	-	TGTGCCAGCAGCTTAGCGGGGATTATCGGAGCTTTCTTT	CASSLAGIIGAFF
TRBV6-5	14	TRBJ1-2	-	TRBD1	TGTGCCAGCAGACCGGGACAGGCCTCGGGGGGCTACACCTTC	CASRPGQASGGYTF
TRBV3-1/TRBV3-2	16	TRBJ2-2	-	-	TGTGCCAGCAGCCAACACAAGCCGGTAAACACCGGGGAGCTGTTTTTT	CASSQHKPVNTGELFF
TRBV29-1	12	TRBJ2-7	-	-	TGCAGCGTTAATGGGCTGAACTACGAGCAGTACTTC	CSVNGLNYEQYF
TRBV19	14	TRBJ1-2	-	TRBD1	TGTGCCAGTAGTCGGACAGGGGAGTACTATGGCTACACCTTC	CASSRTGEYYGYTF
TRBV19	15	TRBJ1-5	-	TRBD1	TGTGCCAGTAGTCAGACAGGGACGAACAATCAGCCCCAGCATTTT	CASSQTGTNNQPQHF
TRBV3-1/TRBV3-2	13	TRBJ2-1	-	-	TGTGCCAGCAGCCAAGTAGAGGGGCTCACCCAGTTCTTC	CASSQVEGLTQFF
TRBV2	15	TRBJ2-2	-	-	TGTGCCAGCAGTGAAGGAGACTTGAACACCGGGGAGCTGTTTTTT	CASSEGDLNTGELFF
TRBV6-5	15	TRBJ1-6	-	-	TGTGCCAGCAGACGGACAGTGAACTATAATTCACCCCTCCACTTT	CASRRTVNYNSPLHF
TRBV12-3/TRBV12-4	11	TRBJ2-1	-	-	TGTGCCGTTAGCTCCTACAATGAGCAGTTCTTC	CAVSSYNEQFF
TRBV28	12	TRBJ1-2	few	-	TGTGCCAGCACCACCCAAAGCGGGAGCTACACCTTC	CASTTQSGSYTF
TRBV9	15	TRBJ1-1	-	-	TGTGCCAGCAGCGTAGTTGTAGGGGTTAACACTGAAGCTTTCTTT	CASSVVVGVNTEAFF
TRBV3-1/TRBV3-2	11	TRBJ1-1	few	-	TGTGCCAGCAGCCAAGCAGGGGAAGCTTTCTTT	CASSQAGEAFF
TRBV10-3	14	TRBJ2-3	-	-	TGTGCCATCAGTGAGTCGGGGGTTGTAGATACGCAGTATTTT	CAISESGVVDTQYF
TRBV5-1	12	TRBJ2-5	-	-	TGCGCCAGCAGCGTCGACGAGGAGACCCAGTACTTC	CASSVDEETQYF
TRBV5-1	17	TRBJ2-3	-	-	TGCGCCAGCAGCTTGACCGAGACAGGATCTAGCACAGATACGCAGTATTTT	CASSLTETGSSTDTQYF
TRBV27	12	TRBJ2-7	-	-	TGTGCCAGCAGCGCCCCGGGTCCCGAGCAGTACTTC	CASSAPGPEQYF
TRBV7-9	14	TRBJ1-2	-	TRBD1	TGTGCCAGCAGCCACCGGGACAGGGCGGATGGCTACACCTTC	CASSHRDRADGYTF
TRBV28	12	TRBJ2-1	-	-	TGTGCCAGCAGTTTAACCCGGGACTTTCAGTTCTTC	CASSLTRDFQFF
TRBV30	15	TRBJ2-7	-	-	TGTGCCTGGAGTGTACTCGGGACACCCTCCTACGAGCAGTACTTC	CAWSVLGTPSYEQYF
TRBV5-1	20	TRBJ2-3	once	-	TGCGCCAGCAGCTTGGCTCCCACGGGGTGGCTAGCGCCGAGCACAGATACGCAGTATTTT	CASSLAPTGWLAPSTDTQYF
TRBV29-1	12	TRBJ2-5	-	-	TGCAGCGTTGAAGTCCAGCAAGAGACCCAGTACTTC	CSVEVQQETQYF
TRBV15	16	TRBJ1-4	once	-	TGTGCCACCAGCAGGCCGGTTGACAGCCCGAATGAAAAACTGTTTTTT	CATSRPVDSPNEKLFF
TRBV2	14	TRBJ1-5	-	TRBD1	TGTGCCAGCAGTCCCGGACAGGGGCCGAAGCCCCAGCATTTT	CASSPGQGPKPQHF
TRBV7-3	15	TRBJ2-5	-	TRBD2	TGTGCCAGCAGCTCAACTAGCGCTGGGTGGGAGACCCAGTACTTC	CASSSTSAGWETQYF
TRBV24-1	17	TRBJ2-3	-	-	TGTGCCACCAGTGGACCCAGTAGGACTATAACGACAGATACGCAGTATTTT	CATSGPSRTITTDTQYF
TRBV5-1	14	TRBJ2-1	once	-	TGCGCCAGCAGCTTAAGACGACAAAACAATGAGCAGTTCTTC	CASSLRRQNNEQFF
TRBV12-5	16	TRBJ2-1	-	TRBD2	TGTGCTAGTGGTTTTGGACTAGCGGGAGGCGACAATGAGCAGTTCTTC	CASGFGLAGGDNEQFF
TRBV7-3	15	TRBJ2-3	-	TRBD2	TGTGCCAGCAGCTTAAATAGCGGGAGCACAGATACGCAGTATTTT	CASSLNSGSTDTQYF
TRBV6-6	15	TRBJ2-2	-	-	TGTGCCAGCAGCCTGGGGGAAGCGGGCACCGGGGAGCTGTTTTTT	CASSLGEAGTGELFF
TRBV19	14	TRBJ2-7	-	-	TGTGCCAGTAGTATGGGCGGAGGTATCTACGAGCAGTACTTC	CASSMGGGIYEQYF
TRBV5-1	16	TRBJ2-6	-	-	TGCGCCAGCAGCCTTTTTCAGAGCCCTGGGGCCAACGTCCTGACTTTC	CASSLFQSPGANVLTF
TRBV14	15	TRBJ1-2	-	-	TGTGCCAGCAGCCAGGAGGAGGGATTGAGCTATGGCTACACCTTC	CASSQEEGLSYGYTF
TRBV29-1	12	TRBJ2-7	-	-	TGCAGCGTTGAAGAGTCCGCCTACGAGCAGTACTTC	CSVEESAYEQYF
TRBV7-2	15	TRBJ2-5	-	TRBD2	TGTGCCAGCAGCAGGGATAGCGGGGCTCAAGAGACCCAGTACTTC	CASSRDSGAQETQYF
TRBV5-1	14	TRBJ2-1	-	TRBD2	TGCGCCAGCAGCTTAACTAGCGGGAACAATGAGCAGTTCTTC	CASSLTSGNNEQFF
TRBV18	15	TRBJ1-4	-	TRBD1	TGTGCCAGCTCACCGGACAGGGGGCATGGTGAAAAACTGTTTTTT	CASSPDRGHGEKLFF
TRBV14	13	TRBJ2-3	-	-	TGTGCCAGCAGCCATGATTTTGGGGATACGCAGTATTTT	CASSHDFGDTQYF
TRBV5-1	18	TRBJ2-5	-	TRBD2	TGCGCCAGCAGCTTGGGTTTGACCGGGGGGGAAGTTTCAGAGACCCAGTACTTC	CASSLGLTGGEVSETQYF
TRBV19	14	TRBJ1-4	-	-	TGTGCCAGTAGTCCTAGTGGGGCTGGTGAAAAACTGTTTTTT	CASSPSGAGEKLFF
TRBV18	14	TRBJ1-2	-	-	TGTGCCAGCTCACCCCCCGCAGCTAACTATGGCTACACCTTC	CASSPPAANYGYTF
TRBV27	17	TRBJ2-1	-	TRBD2	TGTGCCAGCAGTTCCCAACAGGGACTAGCCTCCTACAATGAGCAGTTCTTC	CASSSQQGLASYNEQFF
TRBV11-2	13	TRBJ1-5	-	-	TGTGCCAGCAGTAATCAGGGTAATCAGCCCCAGCATTTT	CASSNQGNQPQHF
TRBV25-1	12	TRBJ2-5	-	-	TGTGCCAGCAGTTCTACCCTAGAGACCCAGTACTTC	CASSSTLETQYF
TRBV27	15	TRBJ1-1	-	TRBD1	TGTGCCAGCAGTTTAACAGGGGGCTTTTTCACTGAAGCTTTCTTT	CASSLTGGFFTEAFF
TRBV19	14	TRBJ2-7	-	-	TGTGCCAGTAGGGAGGGCAGGACGACTCCGGAGCAGTACTTC	CASREGRTTPEQYF
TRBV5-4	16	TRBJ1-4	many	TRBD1	TGTGCCAGCAGCCGTCAAGGGGGGACAGGGGTGGAAAAACTGTTTTTT	CASSRQGGTGVEKLFF
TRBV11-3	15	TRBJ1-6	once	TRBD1	TGTGCCAGCAGCACCCGGGACAGGGAAGATTCACCCCTCCACTTT	CASSTRDREDSPLHF
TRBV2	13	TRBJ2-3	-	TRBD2	TGTGCCAGCAACGCGGGGGGCACAGATACGCAGTATTTT	CASNAGGTDTQYF